Shown below are 29 T cell receptor beta chains from a single sample sequenced in a study of blood T cells in healthy people across ages. A second PCR of 7 to 11 cycles used a sample-barcoded 5' primer and a J-beta primer mix. TCRdb re-called the 5' RACE reads with MiXCR, one entry per CDR3 protein. Of 700,000 to 950,000 distinct CDR3 sequences listed, roughly two fifths are singletons. What was sequenced was blood. The receptors come from a woman between 55 and 75 years old in good health.

This clonotype was counted ten times or more. V gene TRBV7-2 combines with J gene TRBJ2-3; D not resolved. CDR1 is SGHTA, CDR2 FQGNSA, per germline. The CDR3 sequence is 13 residues long. V dropped 4 bases and J dropped 4 bases, with 9 bases sitting between them. This chain's CDR3 is CASSSPPADTQYF. CDR3 in DNA: TGTGCCAGCAGCTCACCCCCCGCAGATACGCAGTATTTT. The whole variable domain, remainder taken from reference TRBV7-2 and TRBJ2-3, is GAGVSQSPSNKVTEKGKDVELRCDPISGHTALYWYRQSLGQGLEFLIYFQGNSAPDKSGLPSDRFSAERTGGSVSTLTIQRTQQEDSAVYLCASSSPPADTQYFGPGTRLTVL.

The count of this clonotype is one. The rearrangement joins TRBV6-2 or TRBV6-3 to TRBJ2-1; 16 bases map to TRBD2. The CDR3 is made up of 16 amino acids. CDR1 and CDR2 (germline): MNHEY, SVGEGT. With 6 bases clipped from V and 7 bases from J, the junction kept 6 bases outside the gene matches. The CDR3 nucleotides read TGTGCCAGCAGAGGGACTAGCGGGGGGGCGTCGAATGAGCAGTTCTTC. Translating it yields CASRGTSGGASNEQFF.

A word on this clonotype: The junction departs from the called germline gene at one end, perhaps through a read error. This sequence joins TRBV10-3 and TRBJ2-5, with TRBD2 matching over 7 bases. Germline loops: CDR1 ENHRY, CDR2 SYGVKD. The CDR3 loop spans 13 amino acids. The CDR3 loop reads CAVSGGGQETQYF. The CDR3 DNA sequence: TGTGCCGTCAGTGGGGGAGGGCAAGAGACCCAGTACTTC.

This clonotype was seen a handful of times. The chain uses TRBV4-3 and TRBJ2-3, with 7 bases aligning to TRBD1. Germline CDR1 LGHNA, CDR2 YSLEER. The junction had 10 bases not matched to a gene; V was cut back by 0 bases and J by 1 base. The CDR3 extends over 18 amino acids. This chain's CDR3 is CASSQDLTGILGTDTQYF. The CDR3 region has the DNA TGCGCCAGCAGCCAAGATTTGACAGGGATACTCGGCACAGATACGCAGTATTTT.

This chain connects TRBV5-1 to TRBJ2-3; D is ambiguous. V was pared by 4 bases and J by 4 bases, with 22 bases between. Germline-derived CDR1 and CDR2 are SGHRS and YFSETQ. The CDR3 is made up of 17 amino acids. CDR3 DNA: TGCGCCAGCAGCGCCGCTCCCTCCGGGTCTTATGCAGATACGCAGTATTTT. Translated: CASSAAPSGSYADTQYF.

This chain connects TRBV18 to TRBJ2-1; 10 nucleotides match TRBD1. The CDR3 consists of 14 residues. CDR1 and CDR2 (germline): KGHSH, LQKENI. The J segment lost 8 bases and the V segment lost 4 bases, leaving 5 bases of the junction unmatched. CDR3 amino acids: CASSRIGQGDEQFF. The CDR3 nucleotides read TGTGCCAGCTCACGCATCGGACAGGGGGATGAGCAGTTCTTC.

CDR3: CASSSPPREETQYF. DNA for the CDR3: TGTGCCAGCAGTTCCCCCCCGAGGGAGGAGACCCAGTACTTC. The J gene is TRBJ2-5, the V gene TRBV12-3 or TRBV12-4, with D maybe TRBD2 (5 bases). This CDR3 has 14 residues. V was cut by 4 bases and J by 5 bases, with 14 bases left in between.

DNA for the CDR3: TGTGCCAGCTCTAACCCCGGAGGGACCCAGTACTTC. Translating gives CASSNPGGTQYF. This chain uses TRBV18 with TRBJ2-4, with TRBD2 as a possible D gene (5 bases). With the DNA end fitting TRBJ2-5 better, the J assignment may be wrong. The CDR3 has 12 amino acids. The V gene's germline CDR1 is KGHSH and CDR2 LQKENI.

This clonotype was observed a few times. The chain recombines TRBV6-5 with TRBJ2-3; the D is unclear. This CDR3 is built from 12 residues. CDR1 and CDR2 (germline): MNHEY, SVGAGI. The V end lost 5 bases, the J end lost 3 bases, and 6 bases lay between the germline ends. In DNA form, the CDR3 reads TGTGCCAGCAGTGACGCAACAGATACGCAGTATTTT. Translating it yields CASSDATDTQYF.

This clonotype was counted between two and nine times. The chain uses TRBV3-1 and TRBJ2-7; TRBD1 aligns across 11 bases. Germline V gene data show CDR1 as LGHDT and CDR2 as YNNKEL (reference sequence). V shed 4 bases, J shed 4 bases, and the junction held 9 bases outside the gene matches. The CDR3 totals 16 residues. CDR3 sequence reads: CASSRTPGQGGYEQYF. The CDR3 nucleotides are TGTGCCAGCAGCCGGACTCCGGGACAGGGGGGATACGAGCAGTACTTC.

V and J are TRBV24-1 and TRBJ2-7; 9 bases are a match to TRBD2. Per germline, CDR1 KGHDR and CDR2 SFDVKD. J lost 4 bases, V lost 0 bases, and 12 bases had no gene match. CDR3 length: 18 residues. The CDR3 bases are TGTGCCACCAGTGATTTGCCCCCATCGAGGACTAGCGAATACGAGCAGTACTTC. Its translation is CATSDLPPSRTSEYEQYF.

The chain couples TRBV3-1 to TRBJ2-6; 16 positions agree with TRBD2. V was pared by 4 bases and J by 12 bases, with 6 bases of the junction left unmatched. The CDR3 consists of 16 residues. The germline V gene encodes CDR1 LGHDT and CDR2 YNNKEL (reference sequence). The CDR3 DNA follows: TGTGCCAGCAGCCTGGGACTAGCGGGGGGGCCTCCCGTCCTGACTTTC. It yields the protein CASSLGLAGGPPVLTF.

Worth noting for this clonotype: One base away lies a much larger clone, so this may be a sequencing read error. The chain has TRBV2 and TRBJ2-1; D ambiguous. This CDR3 is built from 11 residues. Trimming shortened V by 5 bases and J by 6 bases, and 5 bases separated the two germline ends. Germline V CDR1 and CDR2: SNHLY, FYNNEI. CDR3 protein: CASSIINEQFF. The CDR3 region has the DNA TGTGCCAGCAGTATAATCAATGAGCAGTTCTTC.

This clonotype was counted only a few times. The chain uses TRBV7-2 and TRBJ2-3, with 8 positions matching TRBD2. V was clipped by 11 bases and J by 4 bases; unmatched bases: 11. CDR3 length equals 14 residues. From germline, CDR1 is SGHTA and CDR2 FQGNSA. The CDR3 sequence is CAGWSGRFADTQYF. The CDR3 DNA is TGTGCCGGGTGGAGCGGGAGATTCGCAGATACGCAGTATTTT.

The V call is TRBV18, the J call TRBJ1-1; D is possibly TRBD1 (5 bases). This CDR3 contains 16 residues. The germline V gene encodes CDR1 KGHSH and CDR2 LQKENI. Trimming removed 1 base at V and 3 bases at J, with 15 bases between. The CDR3 protein is CASSPRARVRDTEAFF. DNA of the CDR3: TGTGCCAGCTCACCACGGGCGAGGGTCAGGGACACTGAAGCTTTCTTT.

There are many counts of this clonotype. V gene TRBV27 combines with J gene TRBJ2-3; 10 bases line up with TRBD2. Per the germline V gene, CDR1 is MNHEY and CDR2 is SMNVEV (reference sequence). CDR3 size: 17 residues. V gave up 5 bases and J gave up 2 bases; unmatched junction bases: 10. CDR3 residues: CASSPRLAGEPTDTQYF. The CDR3 bases are TGTGCCAGCAGTCCGCGGCTAGCGGGAGAACCCACAGATACGCAGTATTTT.

This clonotype has more than one count but fewer than ten. This chain uses TRBV12-3 or TRBV12-4 with TRBJ2-3; 9 positions agree with TRBD2. This CDR3 comprises 15 residues. J was trimmed by 4 bases and V by 7 bases; bases with no gene match: 9. This chain's CDR3 is CASTRAGGGADTQYF. The CDR3 coding sequence is TGTGCCAGCACCCGAGCGGGAGGAGGTGCAGATACGCAGTATTTT.

The rearrangement uses TRBV15 and TRBJ2-1, with TRBD1 identical over 8 bases. V shed 5 bases and J 7 bases; nucleotides not matched to a gene: 4. This CDR3 region has 13 residues. Germline lookup yields CDR1 LNHNV and CDR2 YYDKDF (reference sequence). CDR3 bases: TGTGCCACCAGCCGACAGGGGAAAAATGAGCAGTTCTTC. As protein: CATSRQGKNEQFF.

This clonotype was recorded a few times. The V gene is TRBV18, the J gene TRBJ2-1; 7 bases map to TRBD2. There are 15 residues in the CDR3. The germline V gene encodes CDR1 KGHSH and CDR2 LQKENI. V shed 6 bases, J shed 13 bases, and the junction held 18 bases outside the gene matches. The CDR3 sequence: CASSLSGGDQETQFF. The CDR3 DNA reads as TGTGCCAGCTCCCTATCGGGGGGAGACCAAGAGACCCAGTTCTTC. Full variable domain (outside the CDR3, taken from reference TRBV18 and TRBJ2-1): NAGVMQNPRHLVRRRGQEARLRCSPMKGHSHVYWYRQLPEEGLKFMVYLQKENIIDESGMPKERFSAEFPKEGPSILRIQQVVRGDSAAYFCASSLSGGDQETQFFGPGTRLTVL.

This clonotype was seen only a few times. CDR3 sequence: CASSSPGPQDTQYF. CDR3 DNA: TGTGCCAGCAGCTCCCCGGGTCCTCAAGATACGCAGTATTTT. The chain has TRBV28 and TRBJ2-3; D gene uncertain. Trimming pared 6 bases from V and 5 bases from J, leaving 15 bases between. Germline values: CDR1 MDHEN, CDR2 SYDVKM. This CDR3 spans 14 amino acids.

This CDR3 is CASSQRGVNTGELFF. In nucleotides, the CDR3 is TGTGCCAGCAGTCAGCGGGGGGTTAACACCGGGGAGCTGTTTTTT. The gene calls are TRBV12-3 or TRBV12-4 and TRBJ2-2; 9 positions agree with TRBD2. After removal of 5 bases from V and 2 bases from J, the junction contained 3 bases not matched to a gene. There are 15 residues in the CDR3.

About this clonotype: The junction departs from the called germline gene at one end, perhaps through a read error. This rearrangement joins TRBV6-5 to TRBJ2-5; no definite D call. Germline-derived CDR1 and CDR2 are MNHEY and SVGAGI. The length of the CDR3 is 13 residues. The DNA of the CDR3 is TGTACCAGCAGTTACTACAGCCAAGAGACCCAGTACTTC. Protein product: CTSSYYSQETQYF.

The CDR3: CASASQGYEQYF. The CDR3 bases are TGTGCCAGCGCCAGTCAGGGGTACGAGCAGTACTTC. This chain links TRBV2 with TRBJ2-5; the D gene is possibly TRBD1 (6 bases). The closer fit of TRBJ2-7 to the DNA end suggests the J call may be wrong. The CDR3 length is 12 residues. Germline loops: CDR1 SNHLY, CDR2 FYNNEI.

This clonotype was seen a single time. This chain connects TRBV10-3 to TRBJ2-1, with unresolved D. Trimming took off 6 bases at V and 7 bases at J, with 10 bases between the two ends. CDR1 is ENHRY and CDR2 is SYGVKD in the germline V gene. The CDR3 covers 12 residues. CDR3 nucleotide sequence: TGTGCCATCAGAAATGGCTGGAATGAGCAGTTCTTC. This encodes CAIRNGWNEQFF.

Here the CDR3 DNA reads TGTGCCAGCAGTTTTCCTTCCGAGCAGTACTTC. Encoded protein: CASSFPSEQYF. The chain carries TRBV28 and TRBJ2-4; D unclear. The end of the DNA fits TRBJ2-7 better, so the J call may be wrong. CDR1 is MDHEN and CDR2 is SYDVKM in the germline V gene. The CDR3 has 11 residues.

This sequence joins TRBV20-1 and TRBJ2-7, with D possibly TRBD2 on 6 matching bases. Germline-derived CDR1 and CDR2 are DFQATT and SNEGSKA (reference sequence). V gave up 0 bases and J gave up 1 base, with 13 bases separating them. The CDR3 extends over 15 amino acids. For the CDR3, the DNA is TGCAGTGCTAGAGACCCGGGACTCTCGTCCTACGAGCAGTACTTC. Its protein product is CSARDPGLSSYEQYF.

This clonotype showed up just a few times. This rearrangement joins TRBV5-1 to TRBJ2-3; TRBD2 aligns across 11 bases. V shed 5 bases, J shed 2 bases, and the junction held 10 bases outside the gene matches. The CDR3 loop spans 17 amino acids. Germline CDR1 is SGHRS and CDR2 is YFSETQ. In DNA form, the CDR3 reads TGCGCCAGCAGATTCCCGGGACTAGCGGAGATCACAGATACGCAGTATTTT. It codes for CASRFPGLAEITDTQYF. Full variable domain (missing parts from reference TRBV5-1 and TRBJ2-3): KAGVTQTPRYLIKTRGQQVTLSCSPISGHRSVSWYQQTPGQGLQFLFEYFSETQRNKGNFPGRFSGRQFSNSRSEMNVSTLELGDSALYLCASRFPGLAEITDTQYFGPGTRLTVL.

This clonotype was picked up many times. This chain joins TRBV10-3 and TRBJ2-7; 11 positions agree with TRBD2. The CDR3 covers 14 residues. With V trimmed by 6 bases and J by 3 bases, 4 bases remained unmatched. Germline V gene lookup returns CDR1 ENHRY and CDR2 SYGVKD. The CDR3: CAIRTGLADYEQYF. The DNA for the CDR3 is TGTGCCATCAGAACGGGACTAGCGGACTACGAGCAGTACTTC.

This clonotype was counted at least ten times. V is TRBV29-1 and J is TRBJ1-2; D might be TRBD1 (6 bases). In germline, CDR1 is SQVTM, CDR2 ANQGSEA. The CDR3 is 14 residues long. Trimming removed 0 bases at V and 6 bases at J, with 14 bases between. The CDR3 sequence is CSVEDQGRGNGYTF. The CDR3 DNA follows: TGCAGCGTTGAAGATCAGGGCAGGGGTAATGGCTACACCTTC.